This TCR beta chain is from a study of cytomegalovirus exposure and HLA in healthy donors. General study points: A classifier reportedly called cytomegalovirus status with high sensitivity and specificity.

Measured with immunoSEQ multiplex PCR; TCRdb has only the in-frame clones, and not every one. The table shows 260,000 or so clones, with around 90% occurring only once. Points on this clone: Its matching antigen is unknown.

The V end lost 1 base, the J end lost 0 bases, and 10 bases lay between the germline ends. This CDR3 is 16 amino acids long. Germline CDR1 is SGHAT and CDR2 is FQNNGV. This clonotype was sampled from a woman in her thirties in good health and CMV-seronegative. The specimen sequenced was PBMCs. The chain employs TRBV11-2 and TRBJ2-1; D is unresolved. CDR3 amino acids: CASSLGQSSSYNEQFF. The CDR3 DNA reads TGTGCCAGCAGCTTAGGTCAGTCCAGCTCCTACAATGAGCAGTTCTTC.